The 10 T cell receptor beta chains below come from one sample, sequenced in a study of blood T cells in healthy people across ages. A sample-barcoded 5' primer and a J-beta primer mix were used in a second PCR of about 6 to 12 cycles. TCRdb redid the calling of the 5' RACE reads with MiXCR, one entry per CDR3 protein. Seen here are roughly 1.4 million distinct CDR3 sequences, around 55% observed once, and the top ten hold about 6.3%. The sample taken for sequencing was blood. These receptors all stem from a man between 18 and 29 years old in good health.

The chain carries TRBV20-1 and TRBJ2-7; tentative D call: TRBD1 (5 bases). Germline assignment: CDR1 DFQATT and CDR2 SNEGSKA (reference sequence). V lost 5 bases and J lost 0, with 14 bases in between. The CDR3 totals 14 residues. CDR3 protein: CSAGPARDSYEQYF. In DNA form, the CDR3 reads TGCAGTGCTGGACCAGCCAGGGACTCCTACGAGCAGTACTTC.

The rearrangement links TRBV5-1 to TRBJ2-1; D unresolved. Trimming cost V 2 bases and J 7 bases, with 13 bases left between them. The CDR3 sequence is 14 residues long. Germline V gene data show CDR1 as SGHRS and CDR2 as YFSETQ. The CDR3 DNA sequence: TGCGCCAGCAGCTTCAGGTCCGGTGTTAATGAGCAGTTCTTC. Translating gives CASSFRSGVNEQFF.

This clonotype turned up a few times. The gene calls are TRBV7-9 and TRBJ1-5; tentatively, D is TRBD1 (6 bases). The CDR3 contains 15 residues. Germline V gives CDR1 SEHNR, CDR2 FQNEAQ (reference sequence). The V end lost 5 bases, the J end lost 2 bases, and 13 bases lay between the germline ends. The CDR3 bases are TGTGCCAGCAGCCCCACAGGGCCGGGCAATCAGCCCCAGCATTTT. Translated, it gives CASSPTGPGNQPQHF.

The chain recombines TRBV7-9 with TRBJ2-1, with TRBD2 identical over 8 bases. The last part of the DNA fits TRBJ2-7 better; the J call may be wrong. The CDR3 has 17 amino acids. Germline V CDR1 and CDR2: SEHNR, FQNEAQ (reference sequence). This CDR3 reads CASSLEGRSGINNEQYF. Here the CDR3 DNA reads TGTGCCAGCAGCTTAGAGGGGCGTAGCGGGATCAACAATGAGCAGTACTTC.

The rearrangement joins TRBV7-2 to TRBJ2-3, with D uncertain. Germline-derived CDR1 and CDR2 are SGHTA and FQGNSA. The CDR3 sequence is 14 residues long. With 1 base removed from V and 9 bases from J, the gap between germline ends came to 14 bases. Here the CDR3 DNA reads TGTGCCAGCAGCTTAGTTTCGTCCGAAAGCACGCAGTATTTT. This translates into CASSLVSSESTQYF.

The chain employs TRBV7-8 and TRBJ1-5, with D possibly matching TRBD1 (6 bases). CDR3 length: 14 residues. Between the trimmed V and J ends, which lost 6 bases and 6 bases, there was a span of 15 bases. The V gene's germline CDR1 is SGHVS and CDR2 FQNEAQ. The CDR3, as DNA: TGTGCCAGCAGTTCCAGCAGGGGTATTCAGCCCCAGCATTTT. Translation gives CASSSSRGIQPQHF.

The chain employs TRBV15 and TRBJ1-1; TRBD1 might be the D (6 bases). The V gene's germline CDR1 is LNHNV and CDR2 YYDKDF (reference sequence). The CDR3 consists of 15 residues. Trimming removed 2 bases at V and 5 bases at J, with 15 bases between. CDR3 sequence: CATSRTTRGKTEAFF. In nucleotides, the CDR3 is TGTGCCACCAGCAGAACCACCAGGGGAAAGACTGAAGCTTTCTTT.

The chain has TRBV12-3 or TRBV12-4 and TRBJ2-7; 8 bases fit TRBD1. V was pared by 3 bases and J by 0 bases, with 4 bases of the junction left unmatched. The CDR3 sequence is 15 residues long. In DNA form, the CDR3 reads TGTGCCAGCAGTTTGACAGGGGACCTCTCCTACGAGCAGTACTTC. Protein product: CASSLTGDLSYEQYF.

The rearrangement links TRBV28 to TRBJ1-5, with D hard to call. V dropped 2 bases and J dropped 1 base, with 12 bases sitting between them. The CDR3 runs 16 residues. Germline values: CDR1 MDHEN, CDR2 SYDVKM. The CDR3 protein is CASSLPRVRSNQPQHF. CDR3 nucleotide sequence: TGTGCCAGCAGTTTACCACGGGTACGGAGCAATCAGCCCCAGCATTTT.

This sequence joins TRBV9 and TRBJ2-1; 8 positions agree with TRBD2. CDR1 and CDR2 from the germline V gene are SGDLS and YYNGEE. V was clipped by 0 bases and J by 6 bases; unmatched bases: 5. This CDR3 region has 15 residues. CDR3: CASSVEVSGINEQFF. CDR3 sequence (DNA): TGTGCCAGCAGCGTAGAGGTTAGCGGGATCAATGAGCAGTTCTTC.